Below are 6 T cell receptor beta chains sequenced from a single sample in a study of T cell repertoires in cytomegalovirus infection. TCRdb passed the reads through MiXCR, listing each CDR3 protein once. The profile shows 800,000 to 950,000 distinct CDR3 sequences, about 31% of them singletons. Their target antigens are unknown. The sequenced sample was cultured CD8+ T cells from PBMCs, obtained from culture after CMV antigen stimulation. These receptors all stem from a human donor in good health (CMV status not recorded). Some clones in this sample may be carry-over from other donors' samples.

This clonotype was recorded a few times. At one end the junction does not follow the germline gene, possibly because of a read error. The rearrangement links TRBV19 to TRBJ1-1; D not resolved. Germline values: CDR1 LNHDA, CDR2 SQIVND (reference sequence). The CDR3 extends over 13 amino acids. CDR3 residues: CASNIGTNTEAFF. CDR3 DNA sequence: TGTGCCAGTAATATAGGTACGAACACTGAAGCTTTCTTT.

This clonotype was counted a few times. This chain links TRBV7-2 with TRBJ2-7; D possibly corresponds to TRBD1 (5 bases). This CDR3 contains 18 residues. Germline CDR1 reads SGHTA; CDR2 reads FQGNSA. The V and J ends lost 1 base and 4 bases respectively, with 23 bases between them. The CDR3 DNA is TGTGCCAGCAGCTTAGATCACAGGCCAGGCAGGGTCCTTTACGAGCAGTACTTC. Protein product: CASSLDHRPGRVLYEQYF.

The J gene is TRBJ2-3, the V gene TRBV7-9, with D maybe TRBD2 (6 bases). This CDR3 spans 18 amino acids. Germline V lookup: CDR1 SEHNR, CDR2 FQNEAQ (reference sequence). The V end lost 5 bases, the J end lost 1 base, and 22 bases lay between the germline ends. CDR3 loop: CASSIQDLSGPGTDTQYF. The CDR3 DNA reads as TGTGCCAGCAGCATCCAGGATCTTAGCGGACCGGGCACAGATACGCAGTATTTT.

On this clonotype itself: Sequence at one end of the junction differs from germline and may be a read error. The rearrangement joins TRBV7-3 to TRBJ2-1; the match to TRBD2 covers 12 bases. The CDR3 consists of 15 residues. The germline gives CDR1 SGHTA, CDR2 FQGTGA. In nucleotides, the CDR3 is TGTGCCAGCAGCTTTCTAGCGGGGGGGCACAATGAGCAGCTCTTC. Translation: CASSFLAGGHNEQLF.

The chain carries TRBV27 and TRBJ2-7; weak D call: TRBD2 (6 bases). V shed 6 bases and J shed 4 bases, with 13 bases lying between them. The length of the CDR3 is 13 residues. In germline, CDR1 is MNHEY, CDR2 SMNVEV (reference sequence). The CDR3: CASRPAGGYEQYF. In DNA form, the CDR3 reads TGTGCCAGCAGACCCGCTGGGGGGTACGAGCAGTACTTC.

This clonotype was detected many times. The chain combines TRBV6-2 or TRBV6-3 with TRBJ2-1, with 7 bases lining up with TRBD2. Germline V CDR1 and CDR2: MNHEY, SVGEGT. This CDR3 has 14 amino acids. The V and J ends lost 4 bases and 6 bases, in that order; junction bases with no gene match: 6. CDR3 coding DNA: TGTGCCAGCAGTTGGGGGGGGGTAGGCAATGAGCAGTTCTTC. Amino acids: CASSWGGVGNEQFF.